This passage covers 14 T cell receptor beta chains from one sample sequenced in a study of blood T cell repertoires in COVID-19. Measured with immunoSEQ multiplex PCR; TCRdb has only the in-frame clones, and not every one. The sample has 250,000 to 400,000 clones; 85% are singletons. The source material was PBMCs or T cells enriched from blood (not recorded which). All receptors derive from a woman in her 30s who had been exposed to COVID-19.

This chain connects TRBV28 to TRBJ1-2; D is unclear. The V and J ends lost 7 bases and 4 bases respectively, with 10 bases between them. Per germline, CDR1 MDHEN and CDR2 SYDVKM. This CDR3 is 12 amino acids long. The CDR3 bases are TGTGCCAGCACCACTTTGGTCTATGGCTACACCTTC. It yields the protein CASTTLVYGYTF.

The CDR3 reads CAWYYNEQFF. The CDR3 DNA reads TGTGCCTGGTACTACAATGAGCAGTTCTTC. The V call is TRBV30, the J call TRBJ2-1, with D unresolved. The CDR3 extends over 10 amino acids. Looked up from germline, CDR1 is GTSNPN and CDR2 is SVGIG (reference sequence). V lost 5 bases and J 3 bases, leaving 2 bases between the germline ends.

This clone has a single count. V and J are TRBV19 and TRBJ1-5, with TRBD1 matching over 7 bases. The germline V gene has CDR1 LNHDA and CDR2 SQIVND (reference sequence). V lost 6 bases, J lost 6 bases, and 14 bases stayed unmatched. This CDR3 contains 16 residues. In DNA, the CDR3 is TGTGCCAGTAGGACGATCCATGCAGGGGGAGGTCAGCCCCAGCATTTT. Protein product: CASRTIHAGGGQPQHF.

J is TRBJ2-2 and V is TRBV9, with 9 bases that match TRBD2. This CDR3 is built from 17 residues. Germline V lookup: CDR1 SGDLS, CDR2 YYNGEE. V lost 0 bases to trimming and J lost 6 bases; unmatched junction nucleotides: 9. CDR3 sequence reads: CASSVGPTSGWAGELFF. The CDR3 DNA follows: TGTGCCAGCAGCGTAGGCCCCACTAGCGGGTGGGCCGGGGAGCTGTTTTTT. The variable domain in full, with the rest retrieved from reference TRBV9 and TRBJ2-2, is DSGVTQTPKHLITATGQRVTLRCSPRSGDLSVYWYQQSLDQGLQFLIQYYNGEERAKGNILERFSAQQFPDLHSELNLSSLELGDSALYFCASSVGPTSGWAGELFFGEGSRLTVL.

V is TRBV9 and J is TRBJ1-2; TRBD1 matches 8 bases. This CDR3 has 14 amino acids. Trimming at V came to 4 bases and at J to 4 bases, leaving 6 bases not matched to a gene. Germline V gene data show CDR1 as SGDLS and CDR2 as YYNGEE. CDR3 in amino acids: CASSFLQGGYGYTF. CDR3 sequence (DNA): TGTGCCAGCAGCTTCCTACAGGGGGGCTATGGCTACACCTTC.

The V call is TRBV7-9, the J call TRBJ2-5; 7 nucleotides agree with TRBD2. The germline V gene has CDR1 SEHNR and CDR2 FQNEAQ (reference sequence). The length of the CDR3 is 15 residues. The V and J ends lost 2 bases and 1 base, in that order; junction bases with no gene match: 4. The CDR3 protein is CASSLSASGQETQYF. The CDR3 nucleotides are TGTGCCAGCAGCTTATCGGCTAGCGGCCAAGAGACCCAGTACTTC.

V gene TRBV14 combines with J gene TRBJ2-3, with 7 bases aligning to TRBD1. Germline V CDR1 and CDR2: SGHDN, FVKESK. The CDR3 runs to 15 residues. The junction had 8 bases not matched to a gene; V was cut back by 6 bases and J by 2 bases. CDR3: CASSPQGSYTDTQYF. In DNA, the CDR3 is TGTGCCAGCAGTCCACAGGGGTCGTACACAGATACGCAGTATTTT.

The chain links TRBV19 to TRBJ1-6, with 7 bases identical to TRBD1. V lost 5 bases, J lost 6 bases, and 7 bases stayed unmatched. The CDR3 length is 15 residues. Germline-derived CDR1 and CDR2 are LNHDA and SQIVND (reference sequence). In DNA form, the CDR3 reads TGTGCCAGTAGTGCTTCCGGGACAGCTAATTCACCCCTCCACTTT. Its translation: CASSASGTANSPLHF. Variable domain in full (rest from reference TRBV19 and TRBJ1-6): DGGITQSPKYLFRKEGQNVTLSCEQNLNHDAMYWYRQDPGQGLRLIYYSQIVNDFQKGDIAEGYSVSREKKESFPLTVTSAQKNPTAFYLCASSASGTANSPLHFGNGTRLTVT.

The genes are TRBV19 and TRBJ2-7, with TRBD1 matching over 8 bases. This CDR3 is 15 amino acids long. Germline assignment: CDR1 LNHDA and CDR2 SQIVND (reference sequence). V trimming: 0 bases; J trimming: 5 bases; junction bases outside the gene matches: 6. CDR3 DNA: TGTGCCAGTAGTATAGATGGACAGGGTCAAGACGAGCAGTACTTC. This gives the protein CASSIDGQGQDEQYF.

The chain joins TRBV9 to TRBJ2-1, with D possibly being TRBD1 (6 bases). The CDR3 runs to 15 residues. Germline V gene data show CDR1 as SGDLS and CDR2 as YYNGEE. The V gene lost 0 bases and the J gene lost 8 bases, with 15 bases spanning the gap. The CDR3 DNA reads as TGTGCCAGCAGCGTAGCCCAGGGGCACCTTGATGAGCAGTTCTTC. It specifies CASSVAQGHLDEQFF.

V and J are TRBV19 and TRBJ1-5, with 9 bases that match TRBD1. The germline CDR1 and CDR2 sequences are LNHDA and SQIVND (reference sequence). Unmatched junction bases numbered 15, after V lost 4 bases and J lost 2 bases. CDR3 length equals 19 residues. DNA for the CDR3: TGTGCCAGTAGTACTACCGGGACAGGGAGTTTAGGGGGCAATCAGCCCCAGCATTTT. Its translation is CASSTTGTGSLGGNQPQHF.

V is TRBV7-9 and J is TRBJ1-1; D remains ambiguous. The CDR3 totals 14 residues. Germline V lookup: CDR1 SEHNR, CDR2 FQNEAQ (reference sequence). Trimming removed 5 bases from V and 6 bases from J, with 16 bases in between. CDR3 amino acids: CASSLGGKPAEAFF. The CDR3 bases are TGTGCCAGCAGCCTCGGAGGGAAACCCGCTGAAGCTTTCTTT.

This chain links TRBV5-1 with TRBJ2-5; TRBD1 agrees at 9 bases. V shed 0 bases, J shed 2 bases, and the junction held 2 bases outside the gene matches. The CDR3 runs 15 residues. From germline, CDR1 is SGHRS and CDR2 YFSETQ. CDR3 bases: TGCGCCAGCAGCTTGGAAGGGACAGGGCAAGAGACCCAGTACTTC. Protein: CASSLEGTGQETQYF.

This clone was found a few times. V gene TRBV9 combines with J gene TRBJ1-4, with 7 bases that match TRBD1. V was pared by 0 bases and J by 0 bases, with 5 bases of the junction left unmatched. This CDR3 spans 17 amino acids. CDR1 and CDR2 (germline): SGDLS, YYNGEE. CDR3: CASSVGKGAATNEKLFF. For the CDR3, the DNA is TGTGCCAGCAGCGTAGGAAAGGGGGCGGCAACTAATGAAAAACTGTTTTTT.